This record covers a single T cell receptor (beta chain). This CDR3 has 17 amino acids. V was pared by 4 bases and J by 4 bases, with 14 bases of the junction left unmatched. Germline V gene sequence: CDR1 ENHRY, CDR2 SYGVKD. TCRdb's copy holds only in-frame clones and misses some; the assay was immunoSEQ multiplex PCR. The table shows approximately 280,000 clones, with 89% occurring only once. These data are taken from a study of blood T cell repertoires in COVID-19. This chain joins TRBV10-3 and TRBJ2-5; 8 bases line up with TRBD1. Specimen: peripheral blood. The source is a man in his fifties or sixties with acute or convalescent COVID-19. The CDR3 DNA follows: TGTGCCATCAGTGTAGGGCAGACCTCCGGGACAGGAGAGACCCAGTACTTC. Its protein is CAISVGQTSGTGETQYF.